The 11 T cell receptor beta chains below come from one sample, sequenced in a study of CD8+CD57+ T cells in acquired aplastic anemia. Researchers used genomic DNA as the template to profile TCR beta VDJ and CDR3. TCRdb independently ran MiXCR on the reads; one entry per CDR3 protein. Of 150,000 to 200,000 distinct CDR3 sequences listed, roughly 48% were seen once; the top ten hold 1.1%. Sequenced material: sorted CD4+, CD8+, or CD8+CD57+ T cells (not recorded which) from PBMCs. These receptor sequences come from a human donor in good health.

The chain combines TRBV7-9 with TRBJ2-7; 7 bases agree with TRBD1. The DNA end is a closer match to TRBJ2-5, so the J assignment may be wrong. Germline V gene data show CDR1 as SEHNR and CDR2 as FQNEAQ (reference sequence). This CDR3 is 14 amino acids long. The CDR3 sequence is CASSLGQGPETQYF. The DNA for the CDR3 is TGTGCCAGCAGCTTAGGACAGGGCCCAGAGACCCAGTACTTC.

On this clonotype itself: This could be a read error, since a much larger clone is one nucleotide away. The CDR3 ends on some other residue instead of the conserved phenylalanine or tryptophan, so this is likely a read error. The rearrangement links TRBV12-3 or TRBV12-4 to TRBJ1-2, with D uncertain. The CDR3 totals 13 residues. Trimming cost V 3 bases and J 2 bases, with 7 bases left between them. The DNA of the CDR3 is TGTGCCAGCAGTTTTCGGAAGAACTATGGCTACACCTGC. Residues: CASSFRKNYGYTC.

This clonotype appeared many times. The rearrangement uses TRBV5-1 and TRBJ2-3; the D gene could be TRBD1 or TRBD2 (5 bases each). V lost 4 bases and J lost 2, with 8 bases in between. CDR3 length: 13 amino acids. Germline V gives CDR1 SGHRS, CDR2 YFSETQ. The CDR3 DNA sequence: TGCGCCAGCAGCAGGGGAGTCACAGATACGCAGTATTTT. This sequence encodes CASSRGVTDTQYF.

The CDR3 here is CASSLMETNTGELFF. CDR3 nucleotide sequence: TGTGCCAGCAGCTTGATGGAAACGAACACCGGGGAGCTGTTTTTT. The V and J genes are TRBV5-8 and TRBJ2-2; D gene unclear. Trimming pared 1 base from V and 0 bases from J, leaving 7 bases between. The CDR3 covers 15 residues. Germline CDR1 reads SGHTS; CDR2 reads YDEGEE. Full variable domain (outside the CDR3, taken from reference TRBV5-8 and TRBJ2-2): EAGVTQSPTHLIKTRGQQATLRCSPISGHTSVYWYQQALGLGLQFLLWYDEGEERNRGNFPPRFSGRQFPNYSSELNVNALELEDSALYLCASSLMETNTGELFFGEGSRLTVL.

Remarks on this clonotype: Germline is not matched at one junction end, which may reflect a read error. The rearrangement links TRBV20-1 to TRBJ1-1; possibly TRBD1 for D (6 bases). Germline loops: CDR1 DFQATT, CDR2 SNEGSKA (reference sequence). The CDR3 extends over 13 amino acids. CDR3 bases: TGCAGTGCTAGAGGTACAGGGAGAGGTGAAGCTTCCTTC. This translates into CSARGTGRGEASF.

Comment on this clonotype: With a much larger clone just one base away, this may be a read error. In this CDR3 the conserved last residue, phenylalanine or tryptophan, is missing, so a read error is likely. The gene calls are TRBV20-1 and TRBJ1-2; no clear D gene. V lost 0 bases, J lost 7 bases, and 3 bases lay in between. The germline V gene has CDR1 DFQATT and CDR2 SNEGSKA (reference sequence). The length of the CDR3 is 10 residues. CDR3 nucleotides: TGCAGTGCTAGAGACCGTGGCTACACCCTC. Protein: CSARDRGYTL.

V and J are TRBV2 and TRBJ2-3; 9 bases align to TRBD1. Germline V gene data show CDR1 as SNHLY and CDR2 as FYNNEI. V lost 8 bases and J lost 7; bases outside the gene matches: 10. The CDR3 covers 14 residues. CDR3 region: CASCIEDRGYTQYF. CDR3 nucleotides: TGTGCCAGCTGCATAGAGGACAGGGGTTATACGCAGTATTTT.

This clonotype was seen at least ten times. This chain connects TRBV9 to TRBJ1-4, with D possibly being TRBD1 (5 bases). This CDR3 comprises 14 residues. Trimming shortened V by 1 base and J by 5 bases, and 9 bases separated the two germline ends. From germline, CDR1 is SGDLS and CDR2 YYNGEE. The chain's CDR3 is CASSVRGGNEKLFF. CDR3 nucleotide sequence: TGTGCCAGCAGCGTACGGGGCGGCAATGAAAAACTGTTTTTT. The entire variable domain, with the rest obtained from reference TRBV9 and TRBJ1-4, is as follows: DSGVTQTPKHLITATGQRVTLRCSPRSGDLSVYWYQQSLDQGLQFLIQYYNGEERAKGNILERFSAQQFPDLHSELNLSSLELGDSALYFCASSVRGGNEKLFFGSGTQLSVL.

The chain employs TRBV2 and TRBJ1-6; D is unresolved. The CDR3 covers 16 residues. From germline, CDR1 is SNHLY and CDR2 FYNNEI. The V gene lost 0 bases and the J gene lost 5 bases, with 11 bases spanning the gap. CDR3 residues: CASSEALGPDNSPLHF. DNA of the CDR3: TGTGCCAGCAGTGAAGCACTGGGTCCCGATAATTCACCCCTCCACTTT.

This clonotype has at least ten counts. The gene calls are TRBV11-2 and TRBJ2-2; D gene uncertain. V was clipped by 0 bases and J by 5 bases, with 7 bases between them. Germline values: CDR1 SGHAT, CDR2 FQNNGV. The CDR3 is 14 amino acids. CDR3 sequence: CASSLDYGTGELFF. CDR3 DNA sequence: TGTGCCAGCAGCTTAGATTACGGGACCGGGGAGCTGTTTTTT.

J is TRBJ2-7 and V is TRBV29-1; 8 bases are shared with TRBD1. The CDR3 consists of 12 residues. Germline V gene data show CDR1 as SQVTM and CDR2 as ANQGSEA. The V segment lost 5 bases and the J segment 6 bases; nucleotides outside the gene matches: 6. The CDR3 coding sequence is TGCAGCGTTCAGGGGGCCCTTAGCGAGCAGTACTTC. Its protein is CSVQGALSEQYF.